The 25 T cell receptor beta chains below come from one sample, sequenced in a study of metastatic and nonmetastatic thyroid tumors. No patient received treatment before thyroid surgery. TCRdb re-called clones from the PCR reads using MiXCR. The table records around 8,600 clones, roughly 36% of them present only once. The sequenced sample was tumor tissue. These receptor sequences come from a female donor with papillary thyroid cancer or a benign thyroid nodule (not recorded which). Some clones in this sample may be carry-over from other donors' samples.

This clone was observed at least ten times. V is TRBV28 and J is TRBJ2-7; no clear D gene. The V gene lost 4 bases and the J gene lost 0 bases, with 16 bases spanning the gap. Germline CDR1 reads MDHEN; CDR2 reads SYDVKM. The CDR3 is made up of 16 amino acids. CDR3 DNA sequence: TGTGCCAGCAGTTCAGCTGAGACGCGGAGCTCCTACGAGCAGTACTTC. Its protein is CASSSAETRSSYEQYF.

V gene TRBV6-2 or TRBV6-3 combines with J gene TRBJ1-2, with D possibly TRBD1 on 5 matching bases. This CDR3 has 13 residues. Germline CDR1 reads MNHEY; CDR2 reads SVGEGT. Between the trimmed V and J ends, which lost 8 bases and 2 bases, there was a span of 12 bases. Here the CDR3 DNA reads TGTGCCAGCGCCCCGGGGGGAAACTATGGCTACACCTTC. Translation gives CASAPGGNYGYTF.

V usage is TRBV19 and J usage is TRBJ1-1; D unresolved. This CDR3 region has 16 residues. Germline CDR1 is LNHDA and CDR2 is SQIVND (reference sequence). The V and J ends lost 5 bases and 1 base respectively, with 17 bases between them. The DNA of the CDR3 is TGTGCCAGTAGTGCTAACCGCAGGCGGACGAACACTGAAGCTTTCTTT. This translates into CASSANRRRTNTEAFF. Drawing the rest from reference TRBV19 and TRBJ1-1, the complete variable domain is DGGITQSPKYLFRKEGQNVTLSCEQNLNHDAMYWYRQDPGQGLRLIYYSQIVNDFQKGDIAEGYSVSREKKESFPLTVTSAQKNPTAFYLCASSANRRRTNTEAFFGQGTRLTVV.

V is TRBV20-1 and J is TRBJ2-3; no clear D. The V gene's germline CDR1 is DFQATT and CDR2 SNEGSKA (reference sequence). V lost 3 bases to trimming and J lost 1 base, with 5 bases between them. This CDR3 has 12 residues. This CDR3 reads CSASPGTDTQYF. In nucleotides, the CDR3 is TGCAGTGCTAGTCCCGGCACAGATACGCAGTATTTT.

In its sample, this clone was seen many times. The rearrangement joins TRBV12-3 or TRBV12-4 to TRBJ2-3, with D possibly TRBD1 on 5 matching bases. The CDR3 contains 12 residues. V lost 3 bases to trimming and J lost 4 bases, with 5 bases between them. CDR3 nucleotides: TGTGCCAGCAGTTTCAGGGCAGATACGCAGTATTTT. It specifies CASSFRADTQYF.

CDR3 in DNA: TGCGCCAGCAGCTTGAGCGGGACTCACAATGAGCAGTTCTTC. This codes for CASSLSGTHNEQFF. J is TRBJ2-1 and V is TRBV5-1; 7 bases agree with TRBD2. Germline assignment: CDR1 SGHRS and CDR2 YFSETQ. The CDR3 runs to 14 residues. Trimming at V came to 1 base and at J to 5 bases, leaving 3 bases not matched to a gene.

The chain carries TRBV14 and TRBJ2-7, with no clear D. The ends were cut back, 1 base at V and 6 bases at J, with 10 bases in the middle. The CDR3 length is 13 residues. From germline, CDR1 is SGHDN and CDR2 FVKESK. CDR3 amino acids: CASSQAIRAEQYF. The CDR3 DNA reads TGTGCCAGCAGCCAAGCAATCCGGGCCGAGCAGTACTTC.

This clone was observed a few times. This sequence joins TRBV6-1 and TRBJ1-5; a possible D gene is TRBD1 (6 bases). CDR1 MNHNS and CDR2 SASEGT come from the germline V gene. The CDR3 runs to 13 residues. Trimming pared 11 bases from V and 6 bases from J, leaving 17 bases between. This CDR3 is CASARGGSQPQHF. Here the CDR3 DNA reads TGTGCCTCCGCAAGGGGGGGGAGTCAGCCCCAGCATTTT.

The chain is built from TRBV7-8 and TRBJ2-7, with a possible D match to TRBD1 (5 bases). The CDR3 consists of 14 residues. Germline CDR1 is SGHVS and CDR2 is FQNEAQ. V was trimmed by 1 base and J by 3 bases, leaving 10 bases between them. The CDR3 loop reads CASSLGQGIYEQYF. DNA for the CDR3: TGTGCCAGCAGCTTAGGGCAGGGTATCTACGAGCAGTACTTC. Full variable domain (remainder filled in from reference TRBV7-8 and TRBJ2-7): GAGVSQSPRYKVAKRGQDVALRCDPISGHVSLFWYQQALGQGPEFLTYFQNEAQLDKSGLPSDRFFAERPEGSVSTLKIQRTQQEDSAVYLCASSLGQGIYEQYFGPGTRLTVT.

This clone has a handful of counts. The chain carries TRBV2 and TRBJ2-2; possible D gene TRBD2, 6 bases. The CDR3 sequence is 14 residues long. Germline V lookup: CDR1 SNHLY, CDR2 FYNNEI. V lost 10 bases to trimming and J lost 4 bases, with 16 bases between them. The chain's CDR3 is CANQGRGGTGELFF. For the CDR3, the DNA is TGTGCCAACCAGGGTCGGGGAGGCACCGGGGAGCTGTTTTTT.

This clone appeared a few times. The chain carries TRBV28 and TRBJ2-7, with D unclear. This CDR3 region has 13 residues. Trimming removed 5 bases from V and 6 bases from J, with 14 bases in between. The germline V gene has CDR1 MDHEN and CDR2 SYDVKM. CDR3 amino acids: CASSPDVGPEQYF. The CDR3 DNA reads as TGTGCCAGCAGTCCAGATGTAGGGCCCGAGCAGTACTTC.

There are a few counts of this clone. The chain uses TRBV12-3 or TRBV12-4 and TRBJ1-2, with D hard to call. CDR3 length equals 14 residues. The V end was cut by 7 bases, the J end by 8 bases, with 20 bases between. The CDR3 sequence: CASITTGLSQGYTF. In nucleotides, the CDR3 is TGTGCCAGCATTACAACCGGCCTATCACAGGGCTACACCTTC.

This chain joins TRBV7-2 and TRBJ2-3; D remains ambiguous. The germline gives CDR1 SGHTA, CDR2 FQGNSA. The CDR3 sequence is 15 residues long. Trimming removed 0 bases at V and 2 bases at J, with 9 bases between. CDR3: CASSLAWGSTDTQYF. The CDR3 DNA reads as TGTGCCAGCAGCTTAGCCTGGGGTTCCACAGATACGCAGTATTTT.

This chain uses TRBV5-1 with TRBJ2-7; 9 bases are a match to TRBD2. Germline assignment: CDR1 SGHRS and CDR2 YFSETQ. V trimming: 0 bases; J trimming: 4 bases; junction bases outside the gene matches: 5. The CDR3 consists of 15 residues. As DNA, the CDR3 is TGCGCCAGCAGCTTGGAGGTAGCGGGAGAGTACGAGCAGTACTTC. This gives the protein CASSLEVAGEYEQYF. The variable domain in full, with the rest retrieved from reference TRBV5-1 and TRBJ2-7, is KAGVTQTPRYLIKTRGQQVTLSCSPISGHRSVSWYQQTPGQGLQFLFEYFSETQRNKGNFPGRFSGRQFSNSRSEMNVSTLELGDSALYLCASSLEVAGEYEQYFGPGTRLTVT.

This clone has just a few counts. The CDR3 sequence: CASSSGQNYEQYF. The CDR3 bases are TGTGCCAGCAGTTCGGGACAGAACTACGAGCAGTACTTC. The chain combines TRBV28 with TRBJ2-7, with 7 nucleotides matching TRBD1. CDR1 and CDR2 from the germline V gene are MDHEN and SYDVKM. The CDR3 has 13 amino acids. V gave up 4 bases and J gave up 3 bases; unmatched junction bases: 3.

The CDR3, as DNA: TGCGCCAGCAGAACAAGGAGTGAGAACACTGAAGCTTTCTTT. This gives the protein CASRTRSENTEAFF. This rearrangement joins TRBV5-1 to TRBJ1-1; D remains ambiguous. Trimming took 5 bases from V and 1 from J, leaving 12 bases between them. This CDR3 is built from 14 residues. Looked up from germline, CDR1 is SGHRS and CDR2 is YFSETQ.

The V call is TRBV30, the J call TRBJ1-5; unclear D gene. Deletions cut 3 bases from V and 0 bases from J, with 9 bases between. Germline CDR1 is GTSNPN and CDR2 is SVGIG (reference sequence). This CDR3 is 14 amino acids long. In DNA form, the CDR3 reads TGTGCCTGGAGCCTAGGTGATAGCAATCAGCCCCAGCATTTT. Translating gives CAWSLGDSNQPQHF.

This clone is medium-sized in the sample. The CDR3 protein is CASSGGSRGNTEAFF. The CDR3 nucleotides read TGTGCCAGTAGTGGAGGGTCCCGGGGGAACACTGAAGCTTTCTTT. The chain is built from TRBV19 and TRBJ1-1; D not resolved. There are 15 residues in the CDR3. The germline V gene has CDR1 LNHDA and CDR2 SQIVND (reference sequence). Trimming pared 5 bases from V and 1 base from J, leaving 14 bases between. The variable domain in full, with the rest retrieved from reference TRBV19 and TRBJ1-1, is DGGITQSPKYLFRKEGQNVTLSCEQNLNHDAMYWYRQDPGQGLRLIYYSQIVNDFQKGDIAEGYSVSREKKESFPLTVTSAQKNPTAFYLCASSGGSRGNTEAFFGQGTRLTVV.

Only a few counts were recorded for this clone. This chain joins TRBV6-1 and TRBJ1-2, with D perhaps TRBD1 (6 bases). The V end was cut by 4 bases, the J end by 4 bases, with 10 bases between. Germline CDR1 MNHNS, CDR2 SASEGT. This CDR3 spans 13 amino acids. This CDR3 is CASSAGGAYGYTF. The CDR3 bases are TGTGCCAGCAGTGCCGGGGGCGCCTATGGCTACACCTTC.

This clone was recorded a few times. The V gene is TRBV6-1, the J gene TRBJ2-3; the match to TRBD2 covers 13 bases. Losses at the gene ends were 5 bases for V and 6 bases for J; bases not matched to a gene: 5. Germline V gene lookup returns CDR1 MNHNS and CDR2 SASEGT. The CDR3 contains 15 residues. The CDR3 sequence is CASSPGLAGPDTQYF. In nucleotides, the CDR3 is TGTGCCAGCAGTCCGGGACTAGCGGGACCCGATACGCAGTATTTT.

Regarding this clone: The sample has other DNA sequences that encode this CDR3 too. This chain joins TRBV7-9 and TRBJ2-2; no definite D call. The germline CDR1 and CDR2 sequences are SEHNR and FQNEAQ (reference sequence). The CDR3 runs to 13 residues. V lost 2 bases, J lost 8 bases, and 9 bases lay in between. CDR3 in DNA: TGTGCCAGCAGCTTATTGTCTACTGGGGAGCTGTTTTTT. The encoded protein is CASSLLSTGELFF. Based on the CDR3 plus reference TRBV7-9 and TRBJ2-2, the full variable domain is DTGVSQNPRHKITKRGQNVTFRCDPISEHNRLYWYRQTLGQGPEFLTYFQNEAQLEKSRLLSDRFSAERPKGSFSTLEIQRTEQGDSAMYLCASSLLSTGELFFGEGSRLTVL.

The J gene is TRBJ1-1, the V gene TRBV2; a possible D gene is TRBD1 (6 bases). The CDR3 consists of 14 residues. Germline CDR1 and CDR2: SNHLY and FYNNEI. The V end lost 6 bases, the J end lost 4 bases, and 15 bases lay between the germline ends. The CDR3 here is CASREIQGGTEAFF. The CDR3 nucleotides are TGTGCCAGCAGAGAGATACAGGGAGGCACTGAAGCTTTCTTT.

This chain connects TRBV6-1 to TRBJ1-2, with a weak D call TRBD1 (6 bases). This CDR3 comprises 13 residues. The germline V and J ends were trimmed by 4 bases and 8 bases, with 14 bases remaining between them. CDR1 and CDR2 (germline): MNHNS, SASEGT. CDR3 sequence (DNA): TGTGCCAGCAGTGTACAGGGCATAAGGGGCTACACCTTC. Amino acid sequence: CASSVQGIRGYTF.

V and J are TRBV4-2 and TRBJ2-2, with 13 bases fitting TRBD2. Germline V gives CDR1 LGHNA, CDR2 YNFKEQ. The CDR3 consists of 15 residues. Germline trimming cut 2 bases from V and 7 bases from J; bases unmatched to any gene: 1. The CDR3 reads CASSQRLAGGGELFF. The CDR3 DNA is TGTGCCAGCAGCCAAAGACTAGCGGGGGGCGGGGAGCTGTTTTTT.

This clone rates as medium-sized. The chain recombines TRBV29-1 with TRBJ1-2, with a possible D match to TRBD1 (5 bases). The CDR3 contains 13 residues. Germline V lookup: CDR1 SQVTM, CDR2 ANQGSEA. Trimming stripped 6 bases from V and 2 bases from J, with 13 bases between. CDR3 loop: CSVGQGENYGYTF. CDR3 DNA: TGCAGCGTAGGGCAGGGTGAGAACTATGGCTACACCTTC. Full variable domain (outside the CDR3, taken from reference TRBV29-1 and TRBJ1-2): SAVISQKPSRDICQRGTSLTIQCQVDSQVTMMFWYRQQPGQSLTLIATANQGSEATYESGFVIDKFPISRPNLTFSTLTVSNMSPEDSSIYLCSVGQGENYGYTFGSGTRLTVV.